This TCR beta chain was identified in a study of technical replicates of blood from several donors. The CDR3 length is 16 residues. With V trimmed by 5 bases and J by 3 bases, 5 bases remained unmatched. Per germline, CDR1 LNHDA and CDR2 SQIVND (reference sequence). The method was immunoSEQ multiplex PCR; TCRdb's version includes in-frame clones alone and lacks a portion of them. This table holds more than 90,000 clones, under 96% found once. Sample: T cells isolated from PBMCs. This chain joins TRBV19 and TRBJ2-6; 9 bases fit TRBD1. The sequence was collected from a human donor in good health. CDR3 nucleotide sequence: TGTGCCAGTAGTCGGACAGGGGACCTTGGGGCCAACGTCCTGACTTTC. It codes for CASSRTGDLGANVLTF.